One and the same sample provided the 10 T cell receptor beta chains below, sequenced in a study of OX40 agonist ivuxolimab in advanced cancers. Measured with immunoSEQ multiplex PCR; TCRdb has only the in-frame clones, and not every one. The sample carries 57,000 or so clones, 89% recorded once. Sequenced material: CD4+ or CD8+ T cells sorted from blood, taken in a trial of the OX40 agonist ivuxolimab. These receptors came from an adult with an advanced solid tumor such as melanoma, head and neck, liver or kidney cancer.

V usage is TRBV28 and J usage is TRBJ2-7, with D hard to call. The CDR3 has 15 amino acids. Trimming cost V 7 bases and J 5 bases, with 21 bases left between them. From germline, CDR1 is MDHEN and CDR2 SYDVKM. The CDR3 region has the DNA TGTGCCAGCAATACCGTAGGAGAGAAGGGCAACGAGCAGTACTTC. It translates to CASNTVGEKGNEQYF.

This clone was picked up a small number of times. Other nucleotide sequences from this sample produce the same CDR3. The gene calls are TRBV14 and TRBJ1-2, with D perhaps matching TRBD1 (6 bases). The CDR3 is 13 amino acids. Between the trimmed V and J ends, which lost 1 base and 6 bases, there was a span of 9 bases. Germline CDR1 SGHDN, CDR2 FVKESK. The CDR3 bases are TGTGCCAGCAGCCAAGCAGGGGTGCATGGCTACACCTTC. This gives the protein CASSQAGVHGYTF.

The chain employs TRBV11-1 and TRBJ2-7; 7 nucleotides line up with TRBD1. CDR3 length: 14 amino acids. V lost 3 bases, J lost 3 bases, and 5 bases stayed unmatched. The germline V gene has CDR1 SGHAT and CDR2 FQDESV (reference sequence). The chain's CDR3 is CASSFLGTDYEQYF. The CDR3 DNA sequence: TGTGCCAGCAGCTTCCTCGGGACAGACTACGAGCAGTACTTC.

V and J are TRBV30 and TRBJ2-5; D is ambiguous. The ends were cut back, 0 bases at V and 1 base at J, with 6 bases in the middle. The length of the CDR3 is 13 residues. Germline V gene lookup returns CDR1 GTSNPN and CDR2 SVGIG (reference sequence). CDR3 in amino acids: CAWSVDTQETQYF. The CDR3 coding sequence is TGTGCCTGGAGTGTAGACACCCAAGAGACCCAGTACTTC.

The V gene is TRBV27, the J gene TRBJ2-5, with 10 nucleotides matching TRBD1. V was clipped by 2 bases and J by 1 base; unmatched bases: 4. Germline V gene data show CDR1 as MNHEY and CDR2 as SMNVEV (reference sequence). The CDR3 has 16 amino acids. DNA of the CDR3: TGTGCCAGCAGTTTAAGGGGGGACAGGGGCCAAGAGACCCAGTACTTC. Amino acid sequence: CASSLRGDRGQETQYF.

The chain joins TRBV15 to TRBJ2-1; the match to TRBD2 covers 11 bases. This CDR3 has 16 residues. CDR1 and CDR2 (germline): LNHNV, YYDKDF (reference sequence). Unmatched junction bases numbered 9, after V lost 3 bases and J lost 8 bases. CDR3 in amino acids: CATSSALAGGPDEQFF. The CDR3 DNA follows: TGTGCCACCAGCAGTGCTTTAGCGGGAGGGCCCGATGAGCAGTTCTTC.

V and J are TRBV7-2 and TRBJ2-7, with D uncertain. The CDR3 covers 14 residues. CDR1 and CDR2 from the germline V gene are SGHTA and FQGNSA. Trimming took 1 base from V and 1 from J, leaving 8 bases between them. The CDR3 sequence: CASSLVWSSYEQYF. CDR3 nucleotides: TGTGCCAGCAGCTTAGTGTGGAGTTCCTACGAGCAGTACTTC.

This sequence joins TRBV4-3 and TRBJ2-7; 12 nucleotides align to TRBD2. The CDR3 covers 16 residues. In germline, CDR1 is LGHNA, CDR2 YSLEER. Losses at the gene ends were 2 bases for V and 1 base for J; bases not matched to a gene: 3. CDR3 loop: CASSQILAGGSYEQYF. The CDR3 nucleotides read TGCGCCAGCAGCCAAATCCTAGCGGGAGGGTCCTACGAGCAGTACTTC.

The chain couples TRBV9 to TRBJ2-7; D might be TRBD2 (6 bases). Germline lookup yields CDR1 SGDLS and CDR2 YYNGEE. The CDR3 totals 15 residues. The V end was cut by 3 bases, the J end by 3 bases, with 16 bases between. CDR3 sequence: CASSASGTANYEQYF. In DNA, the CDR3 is TGTGCCAGCAGCGCTTCCGGGACTGCGAACTACGAGCAGTACTTC.

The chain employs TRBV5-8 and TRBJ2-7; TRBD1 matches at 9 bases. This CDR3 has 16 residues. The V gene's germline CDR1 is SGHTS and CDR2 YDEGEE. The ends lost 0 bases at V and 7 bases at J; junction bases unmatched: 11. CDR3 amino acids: CASSLDASYRGLEQYF. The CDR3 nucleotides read TGTGCCAGCAGCTTGGACGCGAGTTACAGGGGGCTGGAGCAGTACTTC.